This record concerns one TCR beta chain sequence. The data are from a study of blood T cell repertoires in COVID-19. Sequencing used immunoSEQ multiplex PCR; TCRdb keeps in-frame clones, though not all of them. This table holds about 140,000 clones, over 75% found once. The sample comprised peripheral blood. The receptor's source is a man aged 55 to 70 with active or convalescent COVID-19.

The CDR3 reads CATAAGARYSNQPQHF. The CDR3 DNA reads as TGTGCCACGGCGGCAGGGGCACGTTATAGCAATCAGCCCCAGCATTTT. The chain joins TRBV24-1 to TRBJ1-5; TRBD1 is a possible D gene (6 bases). Germline-derived CDR1 and CDR2 are KGHDR and SFDVKD. The V end was cut by 10 bases, the J end by 0 bases, with 18 bases between. CDR3 length: 16 residues.